The present T cell receptor (beta chain) was sequenced within a study of T cells in Graves' hyperthyroidism and ophthalmopathy. Study-wide context: Specimen type is peripheral blood, collected at initial diagnosis prior to any treatment.

Graves' hyperthyroidism was deemed stable given no ophthalmopathy progression within 18 months. Hyperthyroidism was newly diagnosed in patients aged 18 to 65 (duration under 2 months). Isolation of PBMCs was performed on roughly 9 ml fresh peripheral blood. RNA transcripts provided the source from which TCR beta CDR3 regions were amplified. Primed by the HTBI set, a first-round RT-PCR was run on the TCR CDR3. Each CDR3 protein gets one entry after TCRdb re-called the multiplex PCR reads with MiXCR. The repertoire holds about 210,000 distinct CDR3 sequences, with roughly 17% as singletons. Trimming removed 0 bases from V and 3 bases from J, with 17 bases in between. The CDR3 consists of 16 residues. CDR1 DFQATT and CDR2 SNEGSKA come from the germline V gene (reference sequence).

V is TRBV20-1 and J is TRBJ1-1; D possibly corresponds to TRBD1 (6 bases). The sample consisted of blood. The clonotype comes from a man over 45 with Graves' hyperthyroidism. The CDR3 coding sequence is TGCAGTGCTAGAGATCTCGGGGGGGGGCGGTACACTGAAGCTTTCTTT. Translated, it gives CSARDLGGGRYTEAFF.